A single sample is the source of the 15 T cell receptor beta chains below, sequenced in a study of cytomegalovirus exposure and HLA in healthy donors. The PCR ran on 60 Vbeta and 13 Jbeta primers. The data were produced by immunoSEQ multiplex PCR, yet TCRdb's version contains in-frame clones alone and is incomplete. The sample includes about 200,000 clones, more than 65% seen only once; the top ten take 0.63%. Sequenced input: PBMCs. The source is a young man in good health and CMV-seronegative.

As DNA, the CDR3 is TGCGCCTCCCGCGGGATGATCTCCTACAATGAGCAGTTCTTC. This codes for CASRGMISYNEQFF. V gene TRBV5-1 combines with J gene TRBJ2-1; possible D gene TRBD2, 6 bases. CDR1 is SGHRS and CDR2 is YFSETQ in the germline V gene. The CDR3 loop spans 14 amino acids. The V end lost 10 bases, the J end lost 0 bases, and 14 bases lay between the germline ends.

This chain joins TRBV28 and TRBJ2-5; TRBD1 aligns across 9 bases. Germline V gene data show CDR1 as MDHEN and CDR2 as SYDVKM. This CDR3 contains 13 residues. V lost 6 bases to trimming and J lost 4 bases; unmatched junction nucleotides: 3. The CDR3 nucleotides read TGTGCCAGCAGGGGACAGGGAACAGAGACCCAGTACTTC. Its translation is CASRGQGTETQYF.

The rearrangement joins TRBV6-5 to TRBJ2-7; D is unclear. V was cut by 7 bases and J by 3 bases, with 16 bases left in between. CDR1 is MNHEY, CDR2 SVGAGI, per germline. The CDR3 is made up of 14 amino acids. CDR3 protein: CASKIGASVYEQYF. The CDR3, as DNA: TGTGCCAGCAAGATCGGTGCGTCTGTCTACGAGCAGTACTTC.

The chain is built from TRBV5-4 and TRBJ2-3, with a tentative D call TRBD2 (7 bases). V lost 2 bases and J 0 bases, leaving 10 bases between the germline ends. The CDR3 covers 15 residues. Per germline, CDR1 SGHNT and CDR2 YYREEE (reference sequence). CDR3 DNA sequence: TGTGCCAGCAGCTTTGGGGGGGCCAGCACAGATACGCAGTATTTT. Protein sequence: CASSFGGASTDTQYF.

The gene calls are TRBV21-1 and TRBJ2-7; TRBD2 is the table's D call and was not checked against the DNA. TRBV21-1 is a pseudogene. The CDR3 contains 17 residues. The CDR3 DNA reads as TGTGCCAGCACACCGGGACTCCTAAGACCTTATTCCTACGAGCAGTACTTC. It specifies CASTPGLLRPYSYEQYF.

This clone was picked up a small number of times. The rearrangement links TRBV30 to TRBJ2-5; 15 nucleotides align to TRBD2. The CDR3 totals 19 residues. V shed 0 bases and J 5 bases; nucleotides not matched to a gene: 13. CDR1 and CDR2 from the germline V gene are GTSNPN and SVGIG (reference sequence). The CDR3 coding sequence is TGTGCCTGGAGTGTACTGAGGACTAGCGGGAGGGCCGGACGGGAGACCCAGTACTTC. As protein: CAWSVLRTSGRAGRETQYF.

V gene TRBV19 combines with J gene TRBJ2-1, with 13 bases fitting TRBD2. The CDR3 sequence is 15 residues long. V was pared by 8 bases and J by 8 bases, with 9 bases of the junction left unmatched. CDR1 and CDR2 (germline): LNHDA, SQIVND (reference sequence). This chain's CDR3 is CASSTGLAGRDEQFF. CDR3 coding DNA: TGTGCCAGTTCGACGGGACTAGCGGGACGGGATGAGCAGTTCTTC. Combining the CDR3 with reference TRBV19 and TRBJ2-1 gives the whole variable domain DGGITQSPKYLFRKEGQNVTLSCEQNLNHDAMYWYRQDPGQGLRLIYYSQIVNDFQKGDIAEGYSVSREKKESFPLTVTSAQKNPTAFYLCASSTGLAGRDEQFFGPGTRLTVL.

This clone was seen a handful of times. The chain couples TRBV4-2 to TRBJ1-1; no clear D. The V end was cut by 0 bases, the J end by 8 bases, with 25 bases between. The germline CDR1 and CDR2 sequences are LGHNA and YNFKEQ. There are 18 residues in the CDR3. The CDR3 protein is CASSQDLLRELQRNEAFF. The CDR3 coding sequence is TGTGCCAGCAGCCAAGATCTTTTGAGGGAGCTACAGAGAAACGAAGCTTTCTTT.

The chain carries TRBV4-2 and TRBJ2-7; D unresolved. The CDR3 consists of 16 residues. With 0 bases removed from V and 2 bases from J, the gap between germline ends came to 14 bases. Germline-derived CDR1 and CDR2 are LGHNA and YNFKEQ. Here the CDR3 DNA reads TGTGCCAGCAGCCAAGATGTTTCAGGTCATGCCTACGAGCAGTACTTC. This codes for CASSQDVSGHAYEQYF.

This clone came up a few times. The chain uses TRBV19 and TRBJ1-2; D is undetermined. Germline V gene sequence: CDR1 LNHDA, CDR2 SQIVND (reference sequence). The CDR3 extends over 9 amino acids. The CDR3 loop is CSGSYGYTF. In DNA form, the CDR3 reads TGTTCCGGGTCCTATGGCTACACCTTC.

The rearrangement joins TRBV5-8 to TRBJ1-5; TRBD1 aligns across 9 bases. The V segment lost 1 base and the J segment 0 bases; nucleotides outside the gene matches: 5. The CDR3 contains 17 residues. Germline CDR1 and CDR2: SGHTS and YDEGEE. This CDR3 reads CASSLSGQGFSNQPQHF. As DNA, the CDR3 is TGTGCCAGCAGCTTGAGCGGACAGGGGTTTAGCAATCAGCCCCAGCATTTT.

This chain connects TRBV30 to TRBJ2-7; 10 bases agree with TRBD1. CDR3 length: 14 amino acids. The germline CDR1 and CDR2 sequences are GTSNPN and SVGIG (reference sequence). V shed 2 bases, J shed 6 bases, and the junction held 7 bases outside the gene matches. CDR3 residues: CAWSRDRGLVEQYF. CDR3 nucleotides: TGTGCCTGGAGTCGGGACAGGGGTCTTGTCGAGCAGTACTTC.

The chain employs TRBV6-5 and TRBJ2-7; possibly TRBD2 for D (5 bases). CDR1 is MNHEY, CDR2 SVGAGI, per germline. V was clipped by 0 bases and J by 4 bases, with 10 bases between them. This CDR3 contains 14 residues. CDR3: CASSYSSTRYEQYF. For the CDR3, the DNA is TGTGCCAGCAGTTACTCGAGTACTAGATACGAGCAGTACTTC.

V usage is TRBV18 and J usage is TRBJ1-1; D remains unclear. This CDR3 is built from 11 residues. Trimming shortened V by 3 bases and J by 4 bases, and 3 bases separated the two germline ends. CDR1 is KGHSH and CDR2 is LQKENI in the germline V gene. CDR3: CASSPLTEAFF. DNA of the CDR3: TGTGCCAGCTCACCTCTCACTGAAGCTTTCTTT.

This chain links TRBV7-2 with TRBJ2-3, with no clear D. V gave up 4 bases and J gave up 0 bases, with 5 bases separating them. The germline V gene encodes CDR1 SGHTA and CDR2 FQGNSA. The CDR3 contains 13 residues. The CDR3 nucleotides are TGTGCCAGCAGCTCCTCTAGCACAGATACGCAGTATTTT. Its translation: CASSSSSTDTQYF.